This TCR beta chain was identified during a study of Ad26.COV2.S vaccination and SARS-CoV-2 variants. This table comes from immunoSEQ multiplex PCR, and its TCRdb copy is limited to in-frame clones, with some not included. The sample contains over 85,000 clones, about four fifths of which appear only once. Germline lookup yields CDR1 LNHDA and CDR2 SQIVND (reference sequence). V lost 4 bases to trimming and J lost 7 bases; unmatched junction nucleotides: 9. The CDR3 extends over 15 amino acids. This rearrangement joins TRBV19 to TRBJ2-1, with 8 bases that match TRBD1. Sequencing used peripheral blood, obtained after recovery from COVID-19. This TCR was sampled from a human donor who had recovered from COVID-19. The CDR3 reads CASSRGTGHGNEQFF. The CDR3 coding sequence is TGTGCCAGTAGTAGGGGGACAGGACATGGAAATGAGCAGTTCTTC. The whole variable domain, filled in from reference TRBV19 and TRBJ2-1, reads DGGITQSPKYLFRKEGQNVTLSCEQNLNHDAMYWYRQDPGQGLRLIYYSQIVNDFQKGDIAEGYSVSREKKESFPLTVTSAQKNPTAFYLCASSRGTGHGNEQFFGPGTRLTVL.